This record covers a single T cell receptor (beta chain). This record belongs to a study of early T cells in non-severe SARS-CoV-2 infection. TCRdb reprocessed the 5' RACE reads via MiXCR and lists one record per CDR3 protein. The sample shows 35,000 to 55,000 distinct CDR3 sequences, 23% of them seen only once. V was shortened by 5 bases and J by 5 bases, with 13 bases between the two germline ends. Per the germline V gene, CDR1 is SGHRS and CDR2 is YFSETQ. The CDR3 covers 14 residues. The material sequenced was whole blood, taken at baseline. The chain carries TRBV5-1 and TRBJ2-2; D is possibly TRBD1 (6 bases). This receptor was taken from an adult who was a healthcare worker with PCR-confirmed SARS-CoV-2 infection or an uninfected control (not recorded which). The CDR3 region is CASRAGTLTGELFF. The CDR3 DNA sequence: TGCGCCAGCAGGGCCGGGACACTTACCGGGGAGCTGTTTTTT.